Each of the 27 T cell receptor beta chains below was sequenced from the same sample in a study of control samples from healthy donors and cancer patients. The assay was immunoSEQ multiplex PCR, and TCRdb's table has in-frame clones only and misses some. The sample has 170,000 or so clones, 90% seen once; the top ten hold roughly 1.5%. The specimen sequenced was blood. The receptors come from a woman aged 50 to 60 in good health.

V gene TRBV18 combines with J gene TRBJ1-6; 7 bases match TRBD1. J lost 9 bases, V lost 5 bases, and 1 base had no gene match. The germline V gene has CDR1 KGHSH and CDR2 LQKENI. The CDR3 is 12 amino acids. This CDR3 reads CASSAGGSPLHF. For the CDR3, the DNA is TGTGCCAGCTCAGCAGGGGGTTCACCCCTCCACTTT.

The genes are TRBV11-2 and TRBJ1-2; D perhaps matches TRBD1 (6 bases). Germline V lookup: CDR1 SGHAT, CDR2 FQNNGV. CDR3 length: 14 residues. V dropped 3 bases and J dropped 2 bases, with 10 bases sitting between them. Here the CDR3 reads CASSFGGRNYGYTF. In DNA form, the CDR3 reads TGTGCCAGCAGCTTCGGGGGGCGCAACTATGGCTACACCTTC.

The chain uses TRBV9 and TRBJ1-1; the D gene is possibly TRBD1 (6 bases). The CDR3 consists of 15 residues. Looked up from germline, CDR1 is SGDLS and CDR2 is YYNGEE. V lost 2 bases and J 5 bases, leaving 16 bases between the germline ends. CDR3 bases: TGTGCCAGCAGCGTTACAGGGAGCGGCTGGACTGAAGCTTTCTTT. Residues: CASSVTGSGWTEAFF.

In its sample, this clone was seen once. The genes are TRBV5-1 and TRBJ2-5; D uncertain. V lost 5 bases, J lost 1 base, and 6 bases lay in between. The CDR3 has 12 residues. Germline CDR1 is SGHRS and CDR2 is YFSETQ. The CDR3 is CASRTVQETQYF. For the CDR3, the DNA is TGCGCCAGCAGAACAGTCCAAGAGACCCAGTACTTC.

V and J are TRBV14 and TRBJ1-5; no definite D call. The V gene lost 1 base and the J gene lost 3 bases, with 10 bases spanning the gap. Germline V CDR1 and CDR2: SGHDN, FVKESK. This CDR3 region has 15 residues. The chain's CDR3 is CASSQVAGTNQPQHF. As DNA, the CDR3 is TGTGCCAGCAGCCAAGTGGCGGGTACCAATCAGCCCCAGCATTTT.

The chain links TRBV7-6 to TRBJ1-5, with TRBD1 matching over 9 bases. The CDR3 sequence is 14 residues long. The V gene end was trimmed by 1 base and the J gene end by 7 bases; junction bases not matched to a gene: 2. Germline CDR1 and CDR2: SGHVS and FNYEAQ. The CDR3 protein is CASSLGTGVQPQHF. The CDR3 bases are TGTGCCAGCAGCTTAGGGACAGGGGTGCAGCCCCAGCATTTT.

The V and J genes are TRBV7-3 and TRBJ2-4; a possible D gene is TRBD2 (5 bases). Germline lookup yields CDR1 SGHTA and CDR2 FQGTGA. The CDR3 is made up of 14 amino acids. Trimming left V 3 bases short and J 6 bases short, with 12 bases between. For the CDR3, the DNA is TGTGCCAGCAGCTTGCAGCCGGCGGGAAACATTCAGTACTTC. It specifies CASSLQPAGNIQYF. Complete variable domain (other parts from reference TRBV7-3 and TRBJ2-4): GAGVSQTPSNKVTEKGKYVELRCDPISGHTALYWYRQSLGQGPEFLIYFQGTGAADDSGLPNDRFFAVRPEGSVSTLKIQRTERGDSAVYLCASSLQPAGNIQYFGAGTRLSVL.

This CDR3 reads CASSGTTLSSYEQYF. The DNA for the CDR3 is TGTGCCAGCAGTGGGACTACCCTAAGCTCCTACGAGCAGTACTTC. The chain joins TRBV27 to TRBJ2-7; 7 positions match TRBD2. J lost 0 bases, V lost 5 bases, and 7 bases had no gene match. The germline V gene encodes CDR1 MNHEY and CDR2 SMNVEV (reference sequence). The CDR3 totals 15 residues.

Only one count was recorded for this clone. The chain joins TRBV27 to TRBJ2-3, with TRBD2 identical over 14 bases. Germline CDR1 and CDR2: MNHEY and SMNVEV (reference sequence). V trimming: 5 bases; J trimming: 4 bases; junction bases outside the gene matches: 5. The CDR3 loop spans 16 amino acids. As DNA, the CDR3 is TGTGCCAGCAGTCTAGGACTAGCGGGGGGAGCAGATACGCAGTATTTT. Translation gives CASSLGLAGGADTQYF.

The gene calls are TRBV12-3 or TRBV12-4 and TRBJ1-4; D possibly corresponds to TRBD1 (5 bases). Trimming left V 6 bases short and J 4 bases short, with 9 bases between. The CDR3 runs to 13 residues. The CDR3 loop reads CASSWGDNEKLFF. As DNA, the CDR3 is TGTGCCAGCAGCTGGGGGGATAATGAAAAACTGTTTTTT.

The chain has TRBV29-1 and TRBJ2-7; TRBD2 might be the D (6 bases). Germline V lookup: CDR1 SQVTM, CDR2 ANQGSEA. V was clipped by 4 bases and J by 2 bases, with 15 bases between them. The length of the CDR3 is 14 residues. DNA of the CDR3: TGCAGCGTTGGGAGGGGCAACCCGGCCTACGAGCAGTACTTC. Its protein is CSVGRGNPAYEQYF.

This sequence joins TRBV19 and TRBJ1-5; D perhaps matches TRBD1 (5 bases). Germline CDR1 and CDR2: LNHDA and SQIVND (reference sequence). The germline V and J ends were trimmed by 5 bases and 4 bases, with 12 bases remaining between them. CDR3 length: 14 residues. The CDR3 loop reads CASSVQGGNQPQHF. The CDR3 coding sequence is TGTGCCAGTAGTGTCCAGGGCGGTAATCAGCCCCAGCATTTT.

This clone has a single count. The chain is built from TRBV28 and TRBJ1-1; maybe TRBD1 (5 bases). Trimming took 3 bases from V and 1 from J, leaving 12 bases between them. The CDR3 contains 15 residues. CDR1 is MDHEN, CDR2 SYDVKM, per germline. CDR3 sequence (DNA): TGTGCCAGCAGTTTTCAGGGAAGGAGGAACACTGAAGCTTTCTTT. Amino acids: CASSFQGRRNTEAFF. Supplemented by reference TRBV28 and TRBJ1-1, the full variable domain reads DVKVTQSSRYLVKRTGEKVFLECVQDMDHENMFWYRQDPGLGLRLIYFSYDVKMKEKGDIPEGYSVSREKKERFSLILESASTNQTSMYLCASSFQGRRNTEAFFGQGTRLTVV.

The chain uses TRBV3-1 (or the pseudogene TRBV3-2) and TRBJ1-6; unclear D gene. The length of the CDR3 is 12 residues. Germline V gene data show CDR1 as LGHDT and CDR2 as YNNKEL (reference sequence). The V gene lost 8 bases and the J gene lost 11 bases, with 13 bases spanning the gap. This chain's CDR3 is CASGLHRAPLHF. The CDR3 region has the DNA TGTGCCAGCGGCTTACATCGGGCACCCCTCCACTTT.

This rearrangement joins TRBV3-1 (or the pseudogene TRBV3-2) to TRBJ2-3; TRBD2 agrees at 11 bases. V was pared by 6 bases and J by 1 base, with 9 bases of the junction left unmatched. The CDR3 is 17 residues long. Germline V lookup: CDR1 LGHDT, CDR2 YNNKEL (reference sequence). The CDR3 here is CASRQLAGVSGTDTQYF. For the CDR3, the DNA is TGTGCCAGCAGACAACTAGCGGGGGTTTCCGGCACAGATACGCAGTATTTT.

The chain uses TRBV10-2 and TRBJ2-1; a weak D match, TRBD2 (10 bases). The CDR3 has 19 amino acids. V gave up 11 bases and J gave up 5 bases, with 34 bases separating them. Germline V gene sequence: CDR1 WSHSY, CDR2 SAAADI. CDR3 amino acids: CACGARDRVGLAGDNEQFF. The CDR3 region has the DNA TGCGCCTGCGGAGCCCGGGACAGGGTAGGGCTAGCGGGGGACAATGAGCAGTTCTTC.

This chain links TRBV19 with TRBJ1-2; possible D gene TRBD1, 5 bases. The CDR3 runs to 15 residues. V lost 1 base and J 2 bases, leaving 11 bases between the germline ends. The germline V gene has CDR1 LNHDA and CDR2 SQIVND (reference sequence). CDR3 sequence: CASSIGGGGNYGYTF. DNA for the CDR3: TGTGCCAGTAGTATAGGGGGCGGCGGAAACTATGGCTACACCTTC.

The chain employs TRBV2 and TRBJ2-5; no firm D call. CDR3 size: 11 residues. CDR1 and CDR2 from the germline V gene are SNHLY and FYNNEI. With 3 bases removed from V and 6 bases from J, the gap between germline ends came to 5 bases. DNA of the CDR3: TGTGCCAGCAGTGAGGGTCAGACCCAGTACTTC. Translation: CASSEGQTQYF.

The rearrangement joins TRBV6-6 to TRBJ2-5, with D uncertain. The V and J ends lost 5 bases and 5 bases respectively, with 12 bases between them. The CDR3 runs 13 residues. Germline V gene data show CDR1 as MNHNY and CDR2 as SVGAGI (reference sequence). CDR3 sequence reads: CASSRHYTETQYF. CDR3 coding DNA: TGTGCCAGCAGTCGCCACTACACGGAGACCCAGTACTTC.

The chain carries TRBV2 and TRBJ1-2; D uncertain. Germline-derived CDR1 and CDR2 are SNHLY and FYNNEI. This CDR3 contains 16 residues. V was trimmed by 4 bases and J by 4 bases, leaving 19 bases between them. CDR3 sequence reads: CASSVELTPPPYGYTF. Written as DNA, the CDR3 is TGTGCCAGCAGTGTTGAACTAACGCCCCCCCCCTATGGCTACACCTTC.

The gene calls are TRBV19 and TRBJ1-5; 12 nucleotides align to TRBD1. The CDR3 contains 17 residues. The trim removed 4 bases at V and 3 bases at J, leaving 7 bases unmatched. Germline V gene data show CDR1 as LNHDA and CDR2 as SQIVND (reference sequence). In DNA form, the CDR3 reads TGTGCCAGTAGTACAGGGACAGGGGGCTCTTACAATCAGCCCCAGCATTTT. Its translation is CASSTGTGGSYNQPQHF. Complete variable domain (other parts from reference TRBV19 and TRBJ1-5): DGGITQSPKYLFRKEGQNVTLSCEQNLNHDAMYWYRQDPGQGLRLIYYSQIVNDFQKGDIAEGYSVSREKKESFPLTVTSAQKNPTAFYLCASSTGTGGSYNQPQHFGDGTRLSIL.

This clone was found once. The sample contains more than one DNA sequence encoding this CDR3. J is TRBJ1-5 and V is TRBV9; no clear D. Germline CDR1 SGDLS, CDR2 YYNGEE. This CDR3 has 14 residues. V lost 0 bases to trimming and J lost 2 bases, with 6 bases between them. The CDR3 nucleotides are TGTGCCAGCAGCGTAGGAGGAGGCAATCAGCCCCAGCATTTT. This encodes CASSVGGGNQPQHF.

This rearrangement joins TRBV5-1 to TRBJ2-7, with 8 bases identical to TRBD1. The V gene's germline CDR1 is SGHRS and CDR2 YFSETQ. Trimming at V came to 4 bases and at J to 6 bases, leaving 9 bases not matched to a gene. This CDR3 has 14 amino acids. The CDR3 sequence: CASSADREVGEQYF. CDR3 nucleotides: TGCGCCAGCAGCGCGGACAGGGAGGTAGGCGAGCAGTACTTC.

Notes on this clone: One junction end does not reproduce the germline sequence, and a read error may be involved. The chain's CDR3 is CVSSWNLGGGTEAFF. In nucleotides, the CDR3 is TGTGTCAGCAGCTGGAATCTCGGGGGCGGCACTGAAGCTTTCTTT. The J gene is TRBJ1-1, the V gene TRBV7-2; D may be TRBD1 (6 bases). Germline CDR1 and CDR2: SGHTA and FQGNSA. There are 15 residues in the CDR3.

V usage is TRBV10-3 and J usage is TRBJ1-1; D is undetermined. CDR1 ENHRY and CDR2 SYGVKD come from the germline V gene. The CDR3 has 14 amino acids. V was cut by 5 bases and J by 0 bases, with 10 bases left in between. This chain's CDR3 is CAISPDTMNTEAFF. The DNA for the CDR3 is TGTGCCATCAGTCCCGACACCATGAACACTGAAGCTTTCTTT.

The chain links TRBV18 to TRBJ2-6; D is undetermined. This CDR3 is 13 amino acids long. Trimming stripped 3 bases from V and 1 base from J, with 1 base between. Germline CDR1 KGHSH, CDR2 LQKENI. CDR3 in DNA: TGTGCCAGCTCACCGTCTGGGGCCAACGTCCTGACTTTC. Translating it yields CASSPSGANVLTF.

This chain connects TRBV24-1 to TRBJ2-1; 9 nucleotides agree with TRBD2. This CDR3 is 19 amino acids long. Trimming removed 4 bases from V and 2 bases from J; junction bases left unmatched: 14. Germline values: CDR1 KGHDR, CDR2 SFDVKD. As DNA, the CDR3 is TGTGCCACCAGTGAACGTGCCCCCACGCGGGGGGGCCCCTACAATGAGCAGTTCTTC. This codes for CATSERAPTRGGPYNEQFF.